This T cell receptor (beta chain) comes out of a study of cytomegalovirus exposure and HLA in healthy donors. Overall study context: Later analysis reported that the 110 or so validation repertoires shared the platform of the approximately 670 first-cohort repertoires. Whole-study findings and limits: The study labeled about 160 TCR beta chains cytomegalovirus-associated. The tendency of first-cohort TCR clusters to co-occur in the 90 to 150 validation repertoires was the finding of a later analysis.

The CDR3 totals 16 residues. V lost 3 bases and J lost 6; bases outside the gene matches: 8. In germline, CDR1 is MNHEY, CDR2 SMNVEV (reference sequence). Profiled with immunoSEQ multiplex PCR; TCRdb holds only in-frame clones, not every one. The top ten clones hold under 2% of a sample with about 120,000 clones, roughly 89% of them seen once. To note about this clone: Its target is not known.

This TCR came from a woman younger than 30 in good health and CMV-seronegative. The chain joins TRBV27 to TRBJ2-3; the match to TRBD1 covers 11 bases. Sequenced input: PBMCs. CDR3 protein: CASSFGPGDRGDTQYF. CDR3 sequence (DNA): TGTGCCAGCAGTTTCGGGCCCGGGGACAGGGGGGATACGCAGTATTTT.